Following are 24 T cell receptor beta chains from one sample sequenced in a study of blood T cell repertoires in COVID-19. Libraries were prepared by immunoSEQ multiplex PCR; TCRdb keeps only in-frame clonotypes and omits some of them. The table shows approximately 280,000 clones, with nearly 90% occurring only once. The sample comprised PBMCs or T cells enriched from blood (not recorded which). The source of these receptors is a woman aged 18-29 years with acute COVID-19.

The CDR3 DNA follows: TGTGCCAGCAGTTACTATTTCGGGACAGGGGCCATGAACACTGAAGCTTTCTTT. It translates to CASSYYFGTGAMNTEAFF. The V call is TRBV6-2 or TRBV6-3, the J call TRBJ1-1; 10 nucleotides line up with TRBD1. Germline CDR1 reads MNHEY; CDR2 reads SVGEGT. The trim removed 1 base at V and 0 bases at J, leaving 8 bases unmatched. The CDR3 has 18 amino acids.

The J gene is TRBJ2-7, the V gene TRBV7-9; 11 nucleotides match TRBD2. The CDR3 is 17 amino acids. Germline-derived CDR1 and CDR2 are SEHNR and FQNEAQ (reference sequence). After removal of 4 bases from V and 1 base from J, the junction contained 9 bases not matched to a gene. CDR3 coding DNA: TGTGCCAGCAGCTATAGCGGGAGGGCGATGGGGTCCTACGAGCAGTACTTC. Amino acids: CASSYSGRAMGSYEQYF.

This rearrangement joins TRBV4-1 to TRBJ1-5, with 8 nucleotides matching TRBD1. Germline assignment: CDR1 MGHRA and CDR2 YSYEKL. The junction had 13 bases not matched to a gene; V was cut back by 2 bases and J by 1 base. There are 19 residues in the CDR3. The CDR3 bases are TGCGCCAGCAGCCAAATCCCCTTTTGGACAGGGAAAAGCAATCAGCCCCAGCATTTT. It encodes CASSQIPFWTGKSNQPQHF.

The chain carries TRBV6-2 or TRBV6-3 and TRBJ2-1; 7 bases line up with TRBD1. Per the germline V gene, CDR1 is MNHEY and CDR2 is SVGEGT. V shed 0 bases, J shed 7 bases, and the junction held 0 bases outside the gene matches. CDR3 size: 13 residues. CDR3 DNA sequence: TGTGCCAGCAGTTACTCGGACAGGAATGAGCAGTTCTTC. This codes for CASSYSDRNEQFF.

The J gene is TRBJ1-4, the V gene TRBV24-1, with a tentative D call TRBD1 (6 bases). The germline V gene encodes CDR1 KGHDR and CDR2 SFDVKD. Trimming removed 7 bases at V and 2 bases at J, with 7 bases between. The CDR3 is made up of 13 amino acids. The chain's CDR3 is CATSQGTNEKLFF. The CDR3 DNA is TGTGCCACCAGCCAGGGGACTAATGAAAAACTGTTTTTT.

The genes are TRBV12-3 or TRBV12-4 and TRBJ2-5; tentative D call: TRBD2 (6 bases). The DNA end lines up better with TRBJ2-7; the J call may be wrong. This CDR3 region has 13 residues. The CDR3 here is CASSGSPRGEQYF. CDR3 sequence (DNA): TGTGCCAGCAGTGGATCCCCGCGGGGCGAGCAGTACTTC.

CDR3 in amino acids: CASSPRVGRDEQFF. The CDR3 region has the DNA TGTGCCAGCAGTCCTCGGGTGGGGAGGGATGAGCAGTTCTTC. The genes are TRBV27 and TRBJ2-1, with 7 bases identical to TRBD2. CDR1 MNHEY and CDR2 SMNVEV come from the germline V gene (reference sequence). The CDR3 consists of 14 residues. Losses at the gene ends were 5 bases for V and 8 bases for J; bases not matched to a gene: 9.

V gene TRBV7-2 combines with J gene TRBJ2-1; 8 positions match TRBD2. The germline gives CDR1 SGHTA, CDR2 FQGNSA. The CDR3 spans 14 residues. Losses at the gene ends were 5 bases for V and 2 bases for J; bases not matched to a gene: 2. The CDR3 loop is CASSREGAYNEQFF. CDR3 DNA sequence: TGTGCCAGCAGCCGGGAGGGGGCCTACAATGAGCAGTTCTTC. Full variable domain (remainder filled in from reference TRBV7-2 and TRBJ2-1): GAGVSQSPSNKVTEKGKDVELRCDPISGHTALYWYRQSLGQGLEFLIYFQGNSAPDKSGLPSDRFSAERTGGSVSTLTIQRTQQEDSAVYLCASSREGAYNEQFFGPGTRLTVL.

The chain is built from TRBV6-5 and TRBJ1-3, with 8 bases matching TRBD1. CDR3 length equals 15 residues. J lost 2 bases, V lost 4 bases, and 4 bases had no gene match. Per germline, CDR1 MNHEY and CDR2 SVGAGI. CDR3 coding DNA: TGTGCCAGCAGTTCGACAGGGGTCACTGGAAACACCATATATTTT. This encodes CASSSTGVTGNTIYF.

The rearrangement links TRBV19 to TRBJ1-5; TRBD1 aligns across 11 bases. Unmatched junction bases numbered 8, after V lost 6 bases and J lost 4 bases. The CDR3 runs to 16 residues. Germline loops: CDR1 LNHDA, CDR2 SQIVND (reference sequence). The DNA for the CDR3 is TGTGCCAGTAGCCGACCGGACAGGGGGCATAATCAGCCCCAGCATTTT. Translated, it gives CASSRPDRGHNQPQHF.

The genes are TRBV27 and TRBJ1-2, with a tentative D call TRBD1 (5 bases). V gave up 3 bases and J gave up 6 bases, with 17 bases separating them. Germline CDR1 MNHEY, CDR2 SMNVEV (reference sequence). The CDR3 consists of 15 residues. CDR3 sequence (DNA): TGTGCCAGCAGTTTCGCCCGACTAGGGGCGGATGGCTACACCTTC. This translates into CASSFARLGADGYTF.

This clone was seen only once. The rearrangement uses TRBV6-4 and TRBJ2-2, with TRBD2 as a possible D gene (6 bases). V gave up 6 bases and J gave up 3 bases, with 14 bases separating them. In germline, CDR1 is MRHNA, CDR2 SNTAGT. This CDR3 contains 15 residues. The CDR3 DNA reads as TGTGCCAGCAGAGCGGACTGGGGGGACACCGGGGAGCTGTTTTTT. Translating it yields CASRADWGDTGELFF.

The genes are TRBV28 and TRBJ2-4; possibly TRBD2 for D (5 bases). The CDR3 totals 16 residues. Looked up from germline, CDR1 is MDHEN and CDR2 is SYDVKM. Trimming shortened V by 6 bases and J by 0 bases, and 15 bases separated the two germline ends. DNA of the CDR3: TGTGCCAGCAGACCTGGTAGCGTTCTAGCCAAAAACATTCAGTACTTC. Amino acid sequence: CASRPGSVLAKNIQYF.

This chain uses TRBV7-6 with TRBJ2-7; TRBD1 matches at 8 bases. CDR3 length: 19 residues. The germline V gene has CDR1 SGHVS and CDR2 FNYEAQ. Trimming cost V 0 bases and J 4 bases; bases outside gene matches: 17. The CDR3: CASSLATGTGQSRPYEQYF. CDR3 nucleotide sequence: TGTGCCAGCAGCTTAGCAACCGGGACAGGCCAATCCCGGCCATACGAGCAGTACTTC.

V is TRBV29-1 and J is TRBJ2-7; 7 bases map to TRBD1. Trimming removed 6 bases from V and 2 bases from J; junction bases left unmatched: 7. In germline, CDR1 is SQVTM, CDR2 ANQGSEA. The CDR3 is 13 amino acids. The CDR3 DNA follows: TGCAGCGTAGGTACAGGGGACGCCTACGAGCAGTACTTC. Translating it yields CSVGTGDAYEQYF.

This clone has only one observation. The V and J genes are TRBV3-1 (or the pseudogene TRBV3-2) and TRBJ2-2; tentative D call: TRBD2 (6 bases). Trimming took off 7 bases at V and 6 bases at J, with 9 bases between the two ends. Germline CDR1 LGHDT, CDR2 YNNKEL (reference sequence). The CDR3 totals 12 residues. CDR3 sequence (DNA): TGTGCCAGCAACCGGAGGGCCGGGGAGCTGTTTTTT. This translates into CASNRRAGELFF.

This clone turned up a few times. The rearrangement links TRBV4-1 to TRBJ2-5, with 15 bases aligning to TRBD2. CDR1 is MGHRA, CDR2 YSYEKL, per germline. With V trimmed by 5 bases and J by 3 bases, 7 bases remained unmatched. The CDR3 sequence is 17 residues long. The chain's CDR3 is CASSIRTSGRVEETQYF. The CDR3 DNA reads TGCGCCAGCAGCATCCGGACTAGCGGGAGGGTTGAAGAGACCCAGTACTTC.

This rearrangement joins TRBV27 to TRBJ1-6; TRBD1 agrees at 7 bases. CDR3 length: 16 amino acids. V was clipped by 6 bases and J by 2 bases; unmatched bases: 7. Per germline, CDR1 MNHEY and CDR2 SMNVEV (reference sequence). The CDR3 protein is CASRPGGFTYNSPLHF. The CDR3 bases are TGTGCCAGCAGGCCAGGGGGTTTCACCTATAATTCACCCCTCCACTTT.

This chain connects TRBV14 to TRBJ1-5; the D is unclear. V dropped 1 base and J dropped 0 bases, with 16 bases sitting between them. The CDR3 extends over 18 amino acids. The V gene's germline CDR1 is SGHDN and CDR2 FVKESK. CDR3: CASSQGRRLLPSNQPQHF. Here the CDR3 DNA reads TGTGCCAGCAGCCAAGGGAGGCGCTTACTCCCTAGCAATCAGCCCCAGCATTTT.

In DNA, the CDR3 is TGTGCCAGCAGCTCTAGGACAGGGCGGAGGGCCACAGATACGCAGTATTTT. Amino acids: CASSSRTGRRATDTQYF. The chain couples TRBV21-1 to TRBJ2-3; TRBD1, the table's D call, lacks a check against the DNA. TRBV21-1 is an annotated pseudogene. The length of the CDR3 is 17 residues.

V is TRBV27 and J is TRBJ2-3, with TRBD1 matching over 7 bases. The germline gives CDR1 MNHEY, CDR2 SMNVEV (reference sequence). The V gene end was trimmed by 4 bases and the J gene end by 0 bases; junction bases not matched to a gene: 7. This CDR3 has 16 residues. The CDR3 sequence: CASSSDRAPSTDTQYF. Here the CDR3 DNA reads TGTGCCAGCAGTTCCGACAGGGCCCCTAGCACAGATACGCAGTATTTT.

The chain links TRBV21-1 to TRBJ2-1; the table calls TRBD1, which could not be checked here. TRBV21-1 is designated a pseudogene. CDR3 size: 17 residues. CDR3 bases: TGTGCCAGCAGCTCCAATGAACCCTGCCGGGACAGAAATGAGCAGTTCTTC. Protein: CASSSNEPCRDRNEQFF.

This clone is a singleton in its sample. This chain's CDR3 is CSARLQGEGLYEQYF. The DNA for the CDR3 is TGCAGCGCACGACTACAGGGAGAGGGGCTCTACGAGCAGTACTTC. The genes are TRBV29-1 and TRBJ2-7; D possibly corresponds to TRBD1 (6 bases). There are 15 residues in the CDR3. Trimming stripped 7 bases from V and 3 bases from J, with 22 bases between. Germline V gene lookup returns CDR1 SQVTM and CDR2 ANQGSEA.

The gene calls are TRBV13 and TRBJ1-6; a weak D match, TRBD1 (6 bases). CDR3 size: 16 residues. Germline CDR1 PRHDT, CDR2 FYEKMQ (reference sequence). Trimming left V 6 bases short and J 8 bases short, with 20 bases between. The CDR3 protein is CASSLPGTFGDSPLHF. CDR3 nucleotides: TGTGCCAGCAGTTTACCGGGGACATTTGGGGATTCACCCCTCCACTTT.